This T cell receptor beta chain was captured in a study of neurological immune-mediated disorders. The starting material, 2 million PBMCs stored at -80 C, gave rise to the unsorted libraries. Study-wide results and caveats: Phylogenetic grouping assigned the repertoires of 18 of 34 multiple sclerosis patients to a single related-CDR3 cluster, representing a possible signature.

This clonotype was seen a few times. The antigen is not known. The V gene lost 2 bases and the J gene lost 0 bases, with 8 bases spanning the gap. The CDR3 spans 14 residues. Germline CDR1 reads MGHRA; CDR2 reads YSYEKL. The method for making cDNA was 5'RACE, and it used 10-nucleotide random UMIs. In each sequencing run, over 180 million TCR-beta sequences were generated from 15-18 subjects. TCRdb fed the 5' RACE reads into MiXCR, producing one record per CDR3 protein. Among about 58,000 distinct CDR3 sequences listed, approximately 3.6% were seen once. The chain has TRBV4-1 and TRBJ2-7; D not certain. This TCR was recovered from a woman aged 55-69 years with multiple sclerosis. The sequencing sample was made of PBMCs. The CDR3 DNA is TGCGCCAGCAGCCAACTAGTTTTCTCCTACGAGCAGTACTTC. It codes for CASSQLVFSYEQYF.